This T cell receptor (beta chain) was identified during a study of T cell responses to AZD1222 COVID-19 vaccine. Second-dose schedules of about 4 or about 12 weeks were combined. Produced via immunoSEQ multiplex PCR; TCRdb's table is partial and in-frame only. The data show fewer than 85,000 clones, 83% seen once. On this clone itself: Its target is unknown.

The CDR3 has 15 amino acids. V was clipped by 2 bases and J by 0 bases, with 10 bases between them. CDR1 and CDR2 from the germline V gene are MDHEN and SYDVKM. Findings of the study overall: It should be noted that donors were predominantly white British and more often female, and clonal diversity was possibly underestimated. Spike as a whole was targeted by vaccine-associated CD4 TCRs, dominant at 160-218 and 743-854.

The chain recombines TRBV28 with TRBJ1-1; D call uncertain. The TCR was taken from an adult who received the AZD1222 COVID-19 vaccine. The sequencing used peripheral blood, collected 28 days after the second AZD1222 dose. The CDR3 loop reads CASSLPYTVNTEAFF. The DNA for the CDR3 is TGTGCCAGCAGTTTACCCTACACCGTGAACACTGAAGCTTTCTTT.